Shown below are 8 T cell receptor beta chains from a single sample sequenced in a study of cytomegalovirus exposure and HLA in healthy donors. Amplification used 60 Vbeta primers and 13 Jbeta primers. Sequenced by immunoSEQ multiplex PCR; TCRdb stores in-frame clones only, minus some. The sample yields 110,000 to 150,000 clones, about 64% seen once. Sequencing was performed on PBMCs. Every receptor here comes from a man between 60 and 75 years old in good health and CMV-seronegative.

The rearrangement joins TRBV28 to TRBJ2-5; a possible D gene is TRBD1 (5 bases). The CDR3 spans 19 residues. In germline, CDR1 is MDHEN, CDR2 SYDVKM. V was shortened by 6 bases and J by 4 bases, with 30 bases between the two germline ends. This CDR3 is CASSPGTFGQADSPETQYF. CDR3 nucleotides: TGTGCCAGCAGCCCCGGAACTTTCGGACAAGCCGACAGCCCAGAGACCCAGTACTTC.

The chain links TRBV30 to TRBJ2-6, with D perhaps matching TRBD1 (5 bases). This CDR3 comprises 14 residues. Germline CDR1 reads GTSNPN; CDR2 reads SVGIG (reference sequence). Between the trimmed V and J ends, which lost 0 bases and 2 bases, there was a span of 5 bases. CDR3 nucleotide sequence: TGTGCCTGGAGTGTAGGGGCTGGGGCCAACGTCCTGACTTTC. Protein: CAWSVGAGANVLTF.

Only one count was recorded for this clone. The gene calls are TRBV7-9 and TRBJ2-7; 7 positions agree with TRBD2. CDR1 is SEHNR, CDR2 FQNEAQ, per germline (reference sequence). The CDR3 has 12 amino acids. Unmatched junction bases numbered 1, after V lost 1 base and J lost 7 bases. CDR3 amino acids: CASSLDGGEQYF. CDR3 in DNA: TGTGCCAGCAGCTTAGACGGGGGGGAGCAGTACTTC.

The genes are TRBV14 and TRBJ2-1, with a weak D call TRBD2 (5 bases). CDR1 SGHDN and CDR2 FVKESK come from the germline V gene. The CDR3 has 15 residues. Trimming took off 0 bases at V and 6 bases at J, with 12 bases between the two ends. In DNA form, the CDR3 reads TGTGCCAGCAGCCAAGACAGCCTCCGGGGCAATGAGCAGTTCTTC. This gives the protein CASSQDSLRGNEQFF. The full variable domain, completed using reference TRBV14 and TRBJ2-1, is EAGVTQFPSHSVIEKGQTVTLRCDPISGHDNLYWYRRVMGKEIKFLLHFVKESKQDESGMPNNRFLAERTGGTYSTLKVQPAELEDSGVYFCASSQDSLRGNEQFFGPGTRLTVL.

The J gene is TRBJ1-5, the V gene TRBV10-3, with D possibly being TRBD1 (6 bases). This CDR3 is built from 14 residues. The germline V gene has CDR1 ENHRY and CDR2 SYGVKD. V was cut by 3 bases and J by 4 bases, with 10 bases left in between. CDR3 DNA: TGTGCCATCAGTGAAAGGACAGAGAATCAGCCCCAGCATTTT. Protein: CAISERTENQPQHF.

The rearrangement joins TRBV4-3 to TRBJ2-1; possibly TRBD1 for D (5 bases). The CDR3 is 16 residues long. The germline V gene encodes CDR1 LGHNA and CDR2 YSLEER. Trimming pared 1 base from V and 9 bases from J, leaving 19 bases between. The CDR3 bases are TGCGCCAGCAGCCAAGTTGGCTCCCCAAGTAGGGGTGAGCAGTTCTTC. It specifies CASSQVGSPSRGEQFF.

The rearrangement uses TRBV27 and TRBJ1-2; 7 bases are a match to TRBD1. The CDR3 length is 13 residues. The V and J ends lost 7 bases and 8 bases, in that order; junction bases with no gene match: 10. CDR1 MNHEY and CDR2 SMNVEV come from the germline V gene (reference sequence). CDR3 in amino acids: CASKIGTVGGYTF. The CDR3, as DNA: TGTGCCAGCAAAATTGGGACAGTCGGCGGCTACACCTTC.

The chain recombines TRBV5-1 with TRBJ1-5; tentative D call: TRBD1 (6 bases). The germline V and J ends were trimmed by 0 bases and 1 base, with 14 bases remaining between them. The CDR3 extends over 17 amino acids. CDR1 SGHRS and CDR2 YFSETQ come from the germline V gene. CDR3 in amino acids: CASSLGYGGASNQPQHF. DNA for the CDR3: TGCGCCAGCAGCTTGGGGTATGGGGGCGCAAGCAATCAGCCCCAGCATTTT.